Listed below are T cell receptor beta chains from one sample, sequenced in a study of Graves' ophthalmopathy and Graves' hyperthyroidism. MiXCR, applied by TCRdb to the multiplex PCR reads, yields one record per CDR3 protein. The table lists approximately 160,000 distinct CDR3 sequences, around 40% of them singletons. Sequencing input: peripheral blood. The receptors come from a man aged 25-45 years with Graves' ophthalmopathy. Each CDR3 is given with its conserved first and last residue. A D gene is named only where the DNA matches it firmly. Clone size is given for some rows only: seen once, a few or many times, or a class if the clone is expanded.

J gene,V gene,clone size,D gene,CDR3 protein,CDR3 DNA
TRBJ2-7,TRBV3-1,many,TRBD1,CASSRDRDRYEQYF,TGTGCCAGCAGCCGGGACAGGGATCGCTACGAGCAGTACTTC
TRBJ2-7,TRBV11-2,NA,NA,CASSPLPGHKDSYEQYF,TGTGCCAGCAGCCCCCTCCCAGGACACAAAGACTCCTACGAGCAGTACTTC
TRBJ2-5,TRBV20-1,many,NA,CSARDSAGPTQYF,TGCAGTGCTAGAGATTCCGCCGGTCCGACCCAGTACTTC
TRBJ2-2,TRBV13,many,TRBD2,CASSNGLAGNTGELFF,TGTGCCAGCAGCAACGGACTAGCGGGGAACACCGGGGAGCTGTTTTTT
TRBJ2-5,TRBV25-1,many,NA,CASSELGRETQYF,TGTGCCAGCAGTGAATTGGGCAGAGAGACCCAGTACTTC
TRBJ1-1,TRBV6-1,many,NA,CASSVGQRERAFF,TGTGCCAGCAGTGTCGGACAGCGGGAGCGAGCTTTCTTT
TRBJ2-4,TRBV30,many,TRBD1,CAWGTGIKNIQYF,TGTGCCTGGGGGACAGGGATTAAAAACATTCAGTACTTC
TRBJ2-7,TRBV19,NA,TRBD2,CASSTPRTSGTYEQYF,TGTGCCAGTAGTACTCCGAGGACTAGCGGGACCTACGAGCAGTACTTC
TRBJ2-2,TRBV12-3/TRBV12-4,few,TRBD1,CASSLGQGSTGELFF,TGTGCCAGCAGCCTGGGACAGGGGAGCACCGGGGAGCTGTTTTTT
TRBJ2-2,TRBV27,many,NA,CASSLAQRARNTGELFF,TGTGCCAGCAGTTTGGCGCAGCGGGCGCGGAACACCGGGGAGCTGTTTTTT
TRBJ1-2,TRBV27,many,TRBD1,CASRGQGGHGYTF,TGTGCCAGCAGAGGACAGGGTGGCCATGGCTACACCTTC
TRBJ2-2,TRBV24-1,many,NA,CATSARDRLTGELFF,TGTGCCACCAGTGCGCGAGACAGACTCACCGGGGAGCTGTTTTTT
TRBJ1-1,TRBV6-2/TRBV6-3,NA,NA,CASQRGPGLGENTEAFF,TGTGCCAGCCAGAGGGGCCCAGGACTAGGCGAGAACACTGAAGCTTTCTTT
TRBJ1-1,TRBV15,many,NA,CATSKTRTGTEAFF,TGTGCCACCAGCAAAACAAGGACGGGAACTGAAGCTTTCTTT
TRBJ1-5,TRBV6-2/TRBV6-3,NA,NA,CASSYSLGRADNQPQHF,TGTGCCAGCAGTTACTCCCTGGGCAGGGCTGACAATCAGCCCCAGCATTTT
TRBJ2-7,TRBV14,many,NA,CASSQRGQRRSYEQYF,TGTGCCAGCAGCCAAAGAGGACAGCGTCGTTCCTACGAGCAGTACTTC
TRBJ2-4,TRBV19,many,TRBD2,CASSMSGTGGGIQYF,TGTGCCAGTAGTATGTCCGGGACGGGAGGCGGCATTCAGTACTTC
TRBJ2-7,TRBV6-2/TRBV6-3,many,TRBD1,CASSRTGTGYEQYF,TGTGCCAGCAGTAGGACCGGGACAGGGTACGAGCAGTACTTC
TRBJ2-7,TRBV27,many,NA,CASSYGGRTYEQYF,TGTGCCAGCAGTTACGGAGGGCGTACCTACGAGCAGTACTTC
TRBJ1-6,TRBV30,NA,TRBD1,CAWSVGTGDSPLHF,TGTGCCTGGAGTGTAGGGACAGGCGACTCACCCCTCCACTTT
TRBJ2-5,TRBV27,NA,NA,CASSRGWIKETQYF,TGTGCCAGCAGTAGAGGGTGGATTAAAGAGACCCAGTACTTC
TRBJ1-2,TRBV6-5,NA,NA,CASSYSTGAGYTF,TGTGCCAGCAGTTACTCGACGGGGGCTGGCTACACCTTC
TRBJ1-5,TRBV6-1,NA,NA,CASKDFSPSQPQHF,TGTGCCAGCAAGGATTTTAGTCCTAGTCAGCCCCAGCATTTT
TRBJ1-2,TRBV28,few,NA,CASSLQAGNYGYTF,TGTGCCAGCAGTTTACAGGCGGGTAACTATGGCTACACCTTC
TRBJ1-1,TRBV19,NA,TRBD1,CASSIVTGALSANTEAFF,TGTGCCAGTAGTATCGTGACAGGGGCCCTTTCGGCGAACACTGAAGCTTTCTTT
TRBJ1-2,TRBV6-2/TRBV6-3,many,TRBD1,CASSPGTDYGYTF,TGTGCCAGCAGTCCCGGGACAGATTATGGCTACACCTTC
TRBJ2-7,TRBV20-1,many,TRBD2,CSAGDSGASGGFYEQYF,TGCAGTGCTGGAGATAGTGGAGCTAGCGGGGGGTTCTACGAGCAGTACTTC
TRBJ1-1,TRBV12-3/TRBV12-4,many,NA,CASSRGASTEAFF,TGTGCCAGCAGCCGGGGGGCCAGCACTGAAGCTTTCTTT
TRBJ2-2,TRBV6-4,many,NA,CASSDGETGELFF,TGTGCCAGCAGTGACGGAGAGACCGGGGAGCTGTTTTTT
TRBJ1-2,TRBV6-1,NA,NA,CASSLTRGWGYTF,TGTGCCAGCAGTCTGACGAGGGGTTGGGGCTACACCTTC
TRBJ2-7,TRBV6-2/TRBV6-3,NA,NA,CASSRGVYYEQYF,TGTGCCAGCTCCCGAGGCGTATACTACGAGCAGTACTTC
TRBJ1-5,TRBV6-1,NA,NA,CASWRVNQPQHF,TGTGCCAGCTGGCGGGTAAATCAGCCCCAGCATTTT
TRBJ1-1,TRBV20-1,many,TRBD1,CSARDPGQGPTEAFF,TGCAGTGCTAGAGACCCAGGACAGGGGCCCACTGAAGCTTTCTTT
TRBJ1-1,TRBV12-3/TRBV12-4,NA,NA,CASITQLSNTEAFF,TGTGCCAGCATTACACAGCTTTCGAACACTGAAGCTTTCTTT
TRBJ1-2,TRBV6-1,few,NA,CASSEPDSPWNGYTF,TGTGCCAGCAGTGAACCGGACAGCCCCTGGAATGGCTACACCTTC
TRBJ1-3,TRBV27,many,NA,CASYSISGNTIYF,TGTGCCAGTTACAGTATCTCTGGAAACACCATATATTTT
TRBJ2-7,TRBV7-9,many,NA,CASSPGSYLYEQYF,TGTGCCAGCAGCCCCGGCTCGTACCTTTACGAGCAGTACTTC
TRBJ1-6,TRBV7-8,NA,TRBD1,CASTLQGSDSPLHF,TGTGCCAGCACGCTACAGGGGTCGGATTCACCCCTCCACTTT
TRBJ1-6,TRBV28,NA,NA,CASEREGMRLSPLHF,TGTGCCAGCGAGAGAGAGGGGATGAGGCTTTCACCCCTCCACTTT
TRBJ1-3,TRBV6-1,NA,TRBD1,CASKRDRSSGNTIYF,TGTGCCAGCAAGCGGGACAGAAGCTCTGGAAACACCATATATTTT
TRBJ1-6,TRBV27,many,TRBD1,CASSAGTGFSPLHF,TGTGCCAGCAGTGCCGGGACAGGATTTTCACCCCTCCACTTT
TRBJ2-7,TRBV6-1,NA,NA,CASSDRRYYSYEQYF,TGTGCCAGCAGTGATCGGAGATACTACTCCTACGAGCAGTACTTC
TRBJ2-7,TRBV6-2/TRBV6-3,NA,TRBD1,CASNYRGVDEQYF,TGTGCCAGCAACTACAGGGGGGTCGACGAGCAGTACTTC
TRBJ2-4,TRBV12-3/TRBV12-4,few,TRBD1,CASSLWYGQGDKNIQYF,TGTGCCAGCAGTTTATGGTACGGACAGGGCGACAAAAACATTCAGTACTTC
TRBJ2-7,TRBV7-8,many,NA,CASSLVGAEQYF,TGTGCCAGCAGCTTAGTGGGGGCCGAGCAGTACTTC
TRBJ1-2,TRBV25-1,NA,NA,CASSPRTELQDYTF,TGTGCCAGCAGTCCCCGGACAGAATTACAAGACTACACCTTC
TRBJ1-1,TRBV30,many,TRBD1,CAWKGQGVSGTEAFF,TGTGCCTGGAAGGGACAGGGGGTAAGTGGGACTGAAGCTTTCTTT
TRBJ1-5,TRBV6-2/TRBV6-3,many,TRBD1,CASSYALTGRNQPQHF,TGTGCCAGCAGTTACGCCTTGACAGGGCGGAATCAGCCCCAGCATTTT
TRBJ1-1,TRBV7-2,NA,NA,CASSSRTTLNTEAFF,TGTGCCAGCAGCTCCCGAACCACACTGAACACTGAAGCTTTCTTT
TRBJ1-3,TRBV7-2,many,NA,CASSVSEGNTIYF,TGTGCCAGCAGCGTATCCGAGGGAAACACCATATATTTT
TRBJ1-2,TRBV12-3/TRBV12-4,many,NA,CASSRPTFRGNYGYTF,TGTGCCAGCAGCAGGCCCACATTTCGGGGTAACTATGGCTACACCTTC
TRBJ2-7,TRBV7-2,NA,TRBD2,CASSLTSGNYEQYF,TGTGCCAGCAGCTTGACTAGCGGGAATTACGAGCAGTACTTC
TRBJ2-7,TRBV28,many,NA,CASGRRGYEQYF,TGTGCCAGCGGGCGGAGGGGATACGAGCAGTACTTC
TRBJ1-5,TRBV6-1,many,NA,CAIRVVGQPQHF,TGTGCCATCAGGGTTGTTGGTCAGCCCCAGCATTTT
TRBJ1-2,TRBV12-3/TRBV12-4,many,NA,CASRDEAYYGYTF,TGTGCCAGCAGGGACGAAGCGTACTATGGCTACACCTTC
TRBJ2-3,TRBV11-2,NA,TRBD2,CASSKLAGDTDTQYF,TGTGCCAGCAGCAAATTAGCGGGCGACACAGATACGCAGTATTTT
TRBJ2-7,TRBV25-1,many,TRBD1,CASSTTGGAYEQYF,TGTGCCAGCAGTACGACAGGGGGGGCCTACGAGCAGTACTTC